The 32 T cell receptor beta chains in this list originate from one sample, sequenced in a study of blood T cell repertoires in COVID-19. Assay: immunoSEQ multiplex PCR; the TCRdb copy retains only in-frame clones and omits some. This table has about 250,000 clones, approximately 90% appearing once. Material: peripheral blood. These receptors were collected from a man between 18 and 35 years old with active or convalescent COVID-19.

This chain joins TRBV12-3 or TRBV12-4 and TRBJ2-2, with D possibly matching TRBD2 (6 bases). The V end lost 6 bases, the J end lost 3 bases, and 8 bases lay between the germline ends. This CDR3 comprises 13 residues. CDR3 sequence (DNA): TGTGCCAGCAGGAGGAGGGACACCGGGGAGCTGTTTTTT. It translates to CASRRRDTGELFF.

This clone has a single count. The rearrangement joins TRBV4-2 to TRBJ2-7, with 8 nucleotides matching TRBD2. Trimming cost V 1 base and J 7 bases; bases outside gene matches: 12. Germline loops: CDR1 LGHNA, CDR2 YNFKEQ. The CDR3 covers 16 residues. The CDR3 spells CASSQAAAGAPGEQYF. CDR3 nucleotides: TGTGCCAGCAGCCAAGCGGCAGCGGGAGCGCCGGGGGAGCAGTACTTC.

This chain joins TRBV19 and TRBJ1-5, with 7 bases fitting TRBD1. Germline CDR1 LNHDA, CDR2 SQIVND (reference sequence). J gave up 6 bases and V 4 bases, and 9 bases lay outside the gene matches. CDR3 size: 15 residues. CDR3 coding DNA: TGTGCCAGTAGTACGCTACAGGGGTTACCTCAGCCCCAGCATTTT. This gives the protein CASSTLQGLPQPQHF. Variable domain in full (rest from reference TRBV19 and TRBJ1-5): DGGITQSPKYLFRKEGQNVTLSCEQNLNHDAMYWYRQDPGQGLRLIYYSQIVNDFQKGDIAEGYSVSREKKESFPLTVTSAQKNPTAFYLCASSTLQGLPQPQHFGDGTRLSIL.

This clone was seen once. Within the sample, other DNA sequences also encode this same CDR3. The chain is built from TRBV5-4 and TRBJ2-3; TRBD2 might be the D (5 bases). Trimming removed 4 bases from V and 3 bases from J, with 12 bases in between. Germline CDR1 SGHNT, CDR2 YYREEE (reference sequence). The CDR3 sequence is 14 residues long. This CDR3 reads CASSLGPGTDTQYF. For the CDR3, the DNA is TGTGCCAGCAGCCTCGGACCGGGGACAGATACGCAGTATTTT.

This rearrangement joins TRBV3-1 (or the pseudogene TRBV3-2) to TRBJ2-1; 16 nucleotides line up with TRBD2. The germline V gene has CDR1 LGHDT and CDR2 YNNKEL (reference sequence). The CDR3 consists of 19 residues. Trimming cost V 4 bases and J 4 bases; bases outside gene matches: 10. CDR3 coding DNA: TGTGCCAGCAGCCGACAGGGACTAGCGGGGGGGCCGGGTTACAATGAGCAGTTCTTC. It yields the protein CASSRQGLAGGPGYNEQFF.

CDR3: CASSPYRDSNSPLHF. The CDR3 DNA reads TGTGCCAGCTCACCTTACCGGGACAGTAATTCACCCCTCCACTTT. This chain joins TRBV18 and TRBJ1-6, with TRBD1 matching 7 bases. With V trimmed by 3 bases and J by 6 bases, 5 bases remained unmatched. The CDR3 is 15 amino acids. The germline CDR1 and CDR2 sequences are KGHSH and LQKENI.

CDR3 residues: CASSLETDNSPLHF. Here the CDR3 DNA reads TGTGCCAGTAGTTTGGAGACCGATAATTCACCCCTCCACTTT. The chain uses TRBV19 and TRBJ1-6; D is unresolved. The CDR3 runs 14 residues. Trimming took 5 bases from V and 5 from J, leaving 10 bases between them. The germline V gene has CDR1 LNHDA and CDR2 SQIVND (reference sequence).

The gene calls are TRBV6-6 and TRBJ1-1; D unclear. This CDR3 is 13 amino acids long. V gave up 0 bases and J gave up 6 bases, with 8 bases separating them. Per germline, CDR1 MNHNY and CDR2 SVGAGI (reference sequence). The CDR3 spells CASSYSRLAEAFF. In DNA form, the CDR3 reads TGTGCCAGCAGTTACTCGCGGTTAGCTGAAGCTTTCTTT.

Note on this clone: Additional DNA sequences in this sample encode the identical CDR3. J is TRBJ1-1 and V is TRBV11-3, with D perhaps matching TRBD1 (5 bases). The CDR3 consists of 13 residues. V dropped 0 bases and J dropped 4 bases, with 6 bases sitting between them. Germline V gene sequence: CDR1 SGHNT, CDR2 YENEEA. In DNA form, the CDR3 reads TGTGCCAGCAGCTTAGAAAGGGGCACTGAAGCTTTCTTT. Its translation: CASSLERGTEAFF.

This clone was found a few times. The rearrangement joins TRBV4-3 to TRBJ2-2; a weak D match, TRBD2 (5 bases). The CDR3 totals 17 residues. Germline CDR1 LGHNA, CDR2 YSLEER. V was cut by 0 bases and J by 0 bases, with 11 bases left in between. The CDR3: CASSQDAQRANTGELFF. CDR3 nucleotides: TGCGCCAGCAGCCAAGATGCGCAGAGGGCGAACACCGGGGAGCTGTTTTTT.

A single count supports this clone. The J gene is TRBJ2-1, the V gene TRBV30; perhaps TRBD1 as D (6 bases). Trimming left V 5 bases short and J 0 bases short, with 11 bases between. This CDR3 has 14 amino acids. Germline V gives CDR1 GTSNPN, CDR2 SVGIG (reference sequence). DNA of the CDR3: TGTGCCTGGCACAACAGGGACTCCTACAATGAGCAGTTCTTC. This codes for CAWHNRDSYNEQFF.

The V call is TRBV5-4, the J call TRBJ2-5; D perhaps matches TRBD1 (6 bases). There are 13 residues in the CDR3. Germline CDR1 and CDR2: SGHNT and YYREEE (reference sequence). V was trimmed by 4 bases and J by 5 bases, leaving 12 bases between them. The CDR3 here is CASSPGGWETQYF. The CDR3 nucleotides read TGTGCCAGCAGCCCTGGGGGCTGGGAGACCCAGTACTTC. Using reference TRBV5-4 and TRBJ2-5 for the parts outside the CDR3, the full variable domain is ETGVTQSPTHLIKTRGQQVTLRCSSQSGHNTVSWYQQALGQGPQFIFQYYREEENGRGNFPPRFSGLQFPNYSSELNVNALELDDSALYLCASSPGGWETQYFGPGTRLLVL.

The genes are TRBV9 and TRBJ1-1; no clear D gene. CDR3 length: 13 amino acids. V gave up 3 bases and J gave up 6 bases, with 12 bases separating them. CDR1 is SGDLS and CDR2 is YYNGEE in the germline V gene. The CDR3 spells CASSGEAMAEAFF. As DNA, the CDR3 is TGTGCCAGCAGCGGGGAGGCAATGGCTGAAGCTTTCTTT.

This clone was counted a single time. The chain is built from TRBV5-5 and TRBJ1-1; D is ambiguous. The CDR3 runs to 13 residues. CDR1 SGHKS and CDR2 YYEKEE come from the germline V gene (reference sequence). V gave up 4 bases and J gave up 0 bases, with 7 bases separating them. This chain's CDR3 is CASSLDMNTEAFF. CDR3 sequence (DNA): TGTGCCAGCAGCCTCGACATGAACACTGAAGCTTTCTTT.

The rearrangement uses TRBV5-1 and TRBJ2-1, with TRBD2 matching 9 bases. From germline, CDR1 is SGHRS and CDR2 YFSETQ. The CDR3 extends over 16 amino acids. V was clipped by 5 bases and J by 7 bases; unmatched bases: 13. Written as DNA, the CDR3 is TGCGCCAGCAGTCCCAATCTAGCGGGGTACCGTAATGAGCAGTTCTTC. The encoded protein is CASSPNLAGYRNEQFF.

V usage is TRBV16 and J usage is TRBJ1-1, with 8 nucleotides matching TRBD1. The length of the CDR3 is 14 residues. Germline V gene lookup returns CDR1 KGHSY and CDR2 FQNENV. V was pared by 7 bases and J by 8 bases, with 12 bases of the junction left unmatched. DNA for the CDR3: TGTGCCAGCAACTTTATTGGGACAGGCTTCGAAGCTTTCTTT. It is translated as CASNFIGTGFEAFF.

The chain employs TRBV7-2 and TRBJ2-7, with D perhaps matching TRBD2 (5 bases). CDR3 length equals 14 residues. V was pared by 6 bases and J by 3 bases, with 15 bases between. CDR1 and CDR2 from the germline V gene are SGHTA and FQGNSA. In DNA, the CDR3 is TGTGCCAGCAGTCGTACGGGGAGCCACTACGAGCAGTACTTC. It yields the protein CASSRTGSHYEQYF.

The rearrangement uses TRBV5-1 and TRBJ1-4; 7 bases map to TRBD1. V gave up 3 bases and J gave up 4 bases; unmatched junction bases: 9. The germline V gene has CDR1 SGHRS and CDR2 YFSETQ. CDR3 size: 16 residues. CDR3 DNA sequence: TGCGCCAGCAGCTCGGAACCGGGACAGTATAATGAAAAACTGTTTTTT. As protein: CASSSEPGQYNEKLFF.

DNA of the CDR3: TGTGCCAGCGGACGGGGAAGCGCGTCCTACGAGCAGTACTTC. Its translation is CASGRGSASYEQYF. J is TRBJ2-7 and V is TRBV28, with D possibly being TRBD2 (5 bases). With 8 bases removed from V and 1 base from J, the gap between germline ends came to 15 bases. The CDR3 consists of 14 residues. Looked up from germline, CDR1 is MDHEN and CDR2 is SYDVKM.

CDR3 in DNA: TGCGCCAGCAGCCCAGGGTTAGTACTGGCCTACGAGCAGTACTTC. Translating it yields CASSPGLVLAYEQYF. The chain uses TRBV5-1 and TRBJ2-7, with a tentative D call TRBD1 (5 bases). V lost 4 bases and J 2 bases, leaving 16 bases between the germline ends. Germline assignment: CDR1 SGHRS and CDR2 YFSETQ. The CDR3 has 15 residues.

V and J are TRBV6-2 or TRBV6-3 and TRBJ1-4, with a tentative D call TRBD1 (5 bases). CDR1 is MNHEY and CDR2 is SVGEGT in the germline V gene. The V and J ends lost 4 bases and 4 bases respectively, with 13 bases between them. The CDR3 length is 15 residues. CDR3 sequence: CASSWGRTFNEKLFF. As DNA, the CDR3 is TGTGCCAGCAGTTGGGGCAGGACGTTTAATGAAAAACTGTTTTTT.

This sequence joins TRBV19 and TRBJ2-7, with 11 bases identical to TRBD1. J lost 6 bases, V lost 3 bases, and 13 bases had no gene match. Germline values: CDR1 LNHDA, CDR2 SQIVND (reference sequence). The CDR3 consists of 17 residues. CDR3 protein: CASSIRPDRGLWVEQYF. CDR3 nucleotides: TGTGCCAGTAGTATTCGCCCGGACAGGGGGCTTTGGGTCGAGCAGTACTTC.

The count of this clone is one. The rearrangement joins TRBV5-1 to TRBJ2-5, with 7 bases matching TRBD1. J lost 3 bases, V lost 0 bases, and 11 bases had no gene match. In germline, CDR1 is SGHRS, CDR2 YFSETQ. The CDR3 spans 17 residues. The CDR3 spells CASSLGTGVTTEETQYF. DNA for the CDR3: TGCGCCAGCAGCTTGGGCACAGGGGTGACAACAGAAGAGACCCAGTACTTC.

The chain carries TRBV4-1 and TRBJ2-3; possible D gene TRBD2, 7 bases. CDR3 size: 15 residues. The V end was cut by 2 bases, the J end by 4 bases, with 13 bases between. CDR1 and CDR2 from the germline V gene are MGHRA and YSYEKL. The CDR3 is CASSQLGGGADTQYF. The CDR3 DNA follows: TGCGCCAGCAGCCAACTCGGAGGGGGGGCAGATACGCAGTATTTT.

This chain uses TRBV27 with TRBJ2-1; TRBD2 aligns across 16 bases. The CDR3 runs 19 residues. The V gene's germline CDR1 is MNHEY and CDR2 SMNVEV (reference sequence). The V segment lost 5 bases and the J segment 7 bases; nucleotides outside the gene matches: 14. In DNA form, the CDR3 reads TGTGCCAGCAGTCGCCCGGGACTAGCGGGAGGGCCTCCCCGAAATGAGCAGTTCTTC. This encodes CASSRPGLAGGPPRNEQFF.

CDR3 residues: CASSLGAAPYEQYF. CDR3 DNA: TGCGCCAGCAGCTTGGGGGCAGCCCCCTACGAGCAGTACTTC. The J gene is TRBJ2-7, the V gene TRBV5-1; D gene unclear. This CDR3 is built from 14 residues. The germline V and J ends were trimmed by 0 bases and 2 bases, with 9 bases remaining between them. Per germline, CDR1 SGHRS and CDR2 YFSETQ. The full variable domain, rest sourced from reference TRBV5-1 and TRBJ2-7, is KAGVTQTPRYLIKTRGQQVTLSCSPISGHRSVSWYQQTPGQGLQFLFEYFSETQRNKGNFPGRFSGRQFSNSRSEMNVSTLELGDSALYLCASSLGAAPYEQYFGPGTRLTVT.

The rearrangement joins TRBV18 to TRBJ2-7, with a tentative D call TRBD1 (6 bases). The germline gives CDR1 KGHSH, CDR2 LQKENI. CDR3 length: 14 residues. V lost 5 bases and J 5 bases, leaving 16 bases between the germline ends. The CDR3 DNA reads TGTGCCAGCTCATCGCCGGGACAACCCAACGAGCAGTACTTC. Translating gives CASSSPGQPNEQYF.

This rearrangement joins TRBV6-4 to TRBJ2-1; D uncertain. Germline loops: CDR1 MRHNA, CDR2 SNTAGT. Trimming removed 2 bases from V and 3 bases from J, with 5 bases in between. There are 13 residues in the CDR3. DNA for the CDR3: TGTGCCAGCAGTGACATTCTCTACAATGAGCAGTTCTTC. Translation gives CASSDILYNEQFF.

The chain joins TRBV4-2 to TRBJ2-6; D is possibly TRBD2 (6 bases). V lost 5 bases, J lost 0 bases, and 8 bases lay in between. CDR3 length: 15 amino acids. Germline V gives CDR1 LGHNA, CDR2 YNFKEQ. The CDR3 bases are TGTGCCAGCAGCGGGGGAGGCTCTGGGGCCAACGTCCTGACTTTC. Protein: CASSGGGSGANVLTF.

V is TRBV27 and J is TRBJ2-5, with a tentative D call TRBD1 (6 bases). The germline V and J ends were trimmed by 5 bases and 7 bases, with 11 bases remaining between them. The CDR3 length is 12 residues. Germline V gene sequence: CDR1 MNHEY, CDR2 SMNVEV (reference sequence). CDR3 in amino acids: CASSPLGGTQYF. CDR3 DNA: TGTGCCAGCAGTCCCCTAGGGGGGACCCAGTACTTC.

The CDR3 protein is CASRPLPVSSYNEQFF. The CDR3 bases are TGTGCCAGCAGGCCCCTCCCGGTATCTTCCTACAATGAGCAGTTCTTC. The rearrangement joins TRBV28 to TRBJ2-1; D is unresolved. Trimming stripped 6 bases from V and 1 base from J, with 16 bases between. CDR3 size: 16 residues. From germline, CDR1 is MDHEN and CDR2 SYDVKM.

The chain combines TRBV18 with TRBJ1-2, with D possibly matching TRBD1 (6 bases). V was shortened by 2 bases and J by 1 base, with 11 bases between the two germline ends. Germline V lookup: CDR1 KGHSH, CDR2 LQKENI. This CDR3 has 15 residues. DNA for the CDR3: TGTGCCAGCTCACCAAACCGGGACAATAACTATGGCTACACCTTC. Its translation is CASSPNRDNNYGYTF.